The 16 T cell receptor beta chains given below trace back to one sample, sequenced in a study of T cells in Graves' hyperthyroidism and ophthalmopathy. Using RNA transcripts as the source, TCR beta CDR3 regions were amplified. The HTBI primer set was used in a first-round RT-PCR of the TCR CDR3. In TCRdb, the multiplex PCR reads were re-called with MiXCR into one record per CDR3 protein. The sample comprises hundreds of thousands of distinct CDR3 sequences, about 25% of which are singletons, and about a quarter rests with the top ten. The sequenced material came from blood. All receptors derive from a man aged 35 to 55 with Graves' hyperthyroidism that later progressed to Graves' ophthalmopathy.

This clonotype has only a few counts. The CDR3 loop reads CASSLYPGHNVEREAFF. DNA of the CDR3: TGTGCCAGCAGTCTCTACCCGGGACATAACGTTGAACGTGAAGCTTTCTTT. The chain is built from TRBV12-3 or TRBV12-4 and TRBJ1-1; D is possibly TRBD1 (6 bases). The CDR3 has 17 residues. V gave up 5 bases and J gave up 7 bases, with 26 bases separating them.

This clonotype was seen at least ten times. A read error may be the cause here, since a much bigger clone is one base away. The V gene is TRBV6-1, the J gene TRBJ2-7, with a weak D call TRBD1 (5 bases). The germline V gene has CDR1 MNHNS and CDR2 SASEGT. This CDR3 has 14 amino acids. The CDR3 coding sequence is TGTGCCAGCAGACCCAAGGCAGGGTCCTACGAGCAGCACTTC. Protein: CASRPKAGSYEQHF.

This clonotype was seen repeatedly, ten times or more. This chain uses TRBV20-1 with TRBJ1-5; no clear D gene. CDR3 length: 12 amino acids. Looked up from germline, CDR1 is DFQATT and CDR2 is SNEGSKA (reference sequence). The V end was cut by 0 bases, the J end by 4 bases, with 4 bases between. CDR3 loop: CSAREKNQPQHF. CDR3 coding DNA: TGCAGTGCTAGAGAAAAGAATCAGCCCCAGCATTTT.

Ten or more counts support this clonotype. The CDR3 sequence is CASSLSDGTGHF. CDR3 sequence (DNA): TGTGCCAGCAGTTTAAGTGACGGGACAGGGCATTTT. This chain links TRBV12-3 or TRBV12-4 with TRBJ1-5, with 8 bases fitting TRBD1. Trimming cost V 2 bases and J 15 bases; bases outside gene matches: 6. This CDR3 comprises 12 residues.

This chain connects TRBV11-1 to TRBJ2-6, with D unclear. V lost 0 bases to trimming and J lost 2 bases, with 5 bases between them. Germline CDR1 SGHAT, CDR2 FQDESV (reference sequence). This CDR3 comprises 15 residues. CDR3 sequence: CASSLAVAGANVLTF. In DNA, the CDR3 is TGTGCCAGCAGCTTAGCTGTGGCTGGGGCCAACGTCCTGACTTTC.

This clonotype was found a few times. The V call is TRBV7-9, the J call TRBJ2-2, with D possibly being TRBD1 (6 bases). This CDR3 spans 15 amino acids. V lost 1 base to trimming and J lost 3 bases, with 9 bases between them. CDR1 SEHNR and CDR2 FQNEAQ come from the germline V gene (reference sequence). CDR3 DNA: TGTGCCAGCAGCTTAGGGGCAGGGGACACCGGGGAGCTGTTTTTT. Protein sequence: CASSLGAGDTGELFF.

V and J are TRBV6-1 and TRBJ2-7; 11 nucleotides agree with TRBD2. Trimming removed 6 bases from V and 9 bases from J; junction bases left unmatched: 13. The CDR3 has 15 residues. Germline V gives CDR1 MNHNS, CDR2 SASEGT. In nucleotides, the CDR3 is TGTGCCAGCAGGCCCGGACTAGCGGGTACCATCGGGCAGTACTTC. It translates to CASRPGLAGTIGQYF.

The chain joins TRBV11-2 to TRBJ2-7, with 8 bases lining up with TRBD1. This CDR3 spans 13 amino acids. V gave up 5 bases and J gave up 5 bases; unmatched junction bases: 5. The germline V gene has CDR1 SGHAT and CDR2 FQNNGV. The CDR3: CASSRDRLNEQYF. For the CDR3, the DNA is TGTGCCAGCAGCAGGGACAGGCTGAACGAGCAGTACTTC. The whole variable domain, filled in from reference TRBV11-2 and TRBJ2-7, reads EAGVAQSPRYKIIEKRQSVAFWCNPISGHATLYWYQQILGQGPKLLIQFQNNGVVDDSQLPKDRFSAERLKGVDSTLKIQPAKLEDSAVYLCASSRDRLNEQYFGPGTRLTVT.

In its sample, this clonotype was seen many times. This chain links TRBV20-1 with TRBJ1-2, with a possible D match to TRBD1 (6 bases). The CDR3 is 14 residues long. Germline CDR1 is DFQATT and CDR2 is SNEGSKA (reference sequence). The germline V and J ends were trimmed by 3 bases and 5 bases, with 16 bases remaining between them. This CDR3 is CSASGRGTGYGYTF. CDR3 bases: TGCAGTGCTAGCGGAAGGGGGACTGGGTATGGCTACACCTTC.

There are many counts of this clonotype. Germline and junction disagree at one end, which may indicate a read error. The rearrangement uses TRBV27 and TRBJ1-5; possible D gene TRBD1, 5 bases. CDR3 length: 16 amino acids. Germline values: CDR1 MNHEY, CDR2 SMNVEV (reference sequence). CDR3 sequence reads: CASSPQARRSNQSQHF. For the CDR3, the DNA is TGTGCCAGCAGTCCACAGGCCAGGCGATCCAATCAGTCCCAGCATTTT.

The table lists this clonotype with many counts. The CDR3 coding sequence is TGCAGCGCCTCAGGGCACAATACACAAGAGACCCAGTACTTC. Residues: CSASGHNTQETQYF. The V and J genes are TRBV29-1 and TRBJ2-5, with D tentatively TRBD1 (5 bases). Germline CDR1 and CDR2: SQVTM and ANQGSEA. Deletions cut 7 bases from V and 2 bases from J, with 17 bases between. The CDR3 totals 14 residues. Variable domain in full (rest from reference TRBV29-1 and TRBJ2-5): SAVISQKPSRDICQRGTSLTIQCQVDSQVTMMFWYRQQPGQSLTLIATANQGSEATYESGFVIDKFPISRPNLTFSTLTVSNMSPEDSSIYLCSASGHNTQETQYFGPGTRLLVL.

In its sample, this clonotype was seen many times. The gene calls are TRBV2 and TRBJ2-7; 8 positions agree with TRBD1. After removal of 6 bases from V and 0 bases from J, the junction contained 10 bases not matched to a gene. The CDR3 is 16 residues long. Per the germline V gene, CDR1 is SNHLY and CDR2 is FYNNEI. CDR3 region: CASSGLGTGHSYEQYF. CDR3 DNA: TGTGCCAGCAGCGGACTCGGGACAGGACACTCCTACGAGCAGTACTTC.

This clonotype came up many times. The rearrangement joins TRBV2 to TRBJ2-7; 10 nucleotides match TRBD1. J was trimmed by 7 bases and V by 6 bases; bases with no gene match: 9. Germline V gene lookup returns CDR1 SNHLY and CDR2 FYNNEI. This CDR3 comprises 14 residues. This CDR3 reads CASSLGTGALEQYF. Here the CDR3 DNA reads TGTGCCAGCAGCCTCGGGACAGGGGCTCTAGAGCAGTACTTC.

In its sample, this clonotype was seen many times. The chain employs TRBV3-1 and TRBJ2-5; 10 bases are a match to TRBD2. CDR1 and CDR2 from the germline V gene are LGHDT and YNNKEL (reference sequence). Unmatched junction bases numbered 10, after V lost 1 base and J lost 2 bases. This CDR3 comprises 18 residues. The CDR3: CASSQGKASGRVQETQYF. The DNA of the CDR3 is TGTGCCAGCAGCCAAGGAAAAGCCAGCGGGAGGGTACAAGAGACCCAGTACTTC.

This clonotype was seen many times. This chain connects TRBV14 to TRBJ1-3; TRBD1 aligns across 7 bases. Germline V CDR1 and CDR2: SGHDN, FVKESK. This CDR3 spans 15 amino acids. The V and J ends lost 3 bases and 4 bases, in that order; junction bases with no gene match: 6. The DNA of the CDR3 is TGTGCCAGCAGCCAGGACAGGTCGAGAGGAAACACCATATATTTT. It encodes CASSQDRSRGNTIYF.

The sample holds a few counts of this clonotype. This chain connects TRBV15 to TRBJ2-7, with 8 positions matching TRBD2. CDR1 LNHNV and CDR2 YYDKDF come from the germline V gene (reference sequence). Trimming cost V 3 bases and J 6 bases; bases outside gene matches: 4. The CDR3 runs to 13 residues. CDR3 in DNA: TGTGCCACCAGCAGTGGGGCGGGGGGCGAGCAGTACTTC. Its protein is CATSSGAGGEQYF. The whole variable domain, filled in from reference TRBV15 and TRBJ2-7, reads DAMVIQNPRYQVTQFGKPVTLSCSQTLNHNVMYWYQQKSSQAPKLLFHYYDKDFNNEADTPDNFQSRRPNTSFCFLDIRSPGLGDTAMYLCATSSGAGGEQYFGPGTRLTVT.